One and the same sample provided the 2 T cell receptor beta chains below, sequenced in a study of T cells after yellow fever vaccination (dated by TCRdb to between 2018 and 2021). The sample's treatment or condition label, in plain terms: live attenuated yellow fever vaccine strain. Libraries were constructed by 5' RACE. Sequencing was performed on an Illumina HiSeq 2500. The public reads were run again by TCRdb, first through fastp at Q25 and then through MiXCR, and only productive beta chains were kept. For every CDR3 protein sequence, its rows merge into one entry that carries the most common genes and DNA. This sample holds around 230,000 distinct CDR3 sequences; around 6.7% were observed only once. In total, the top ten clones hold 1.1% of the sample. Sequenced material: CD4+ T cells sorted from PBMCs, taken on the day of the yellow fever booster vaccination. These receptors were obtained from a man aged 25 to 45 who received the YFV17D yellow fever vaccine.

This clonotype came up many times. This rearrangement joins TRBV7-3 to TRBJ1-1; tentatively, D is TRBD1 (5 bases). CDR1 SGHTA and CDR2 FQGTGA come from the germline V gene. This CDR3 has 13 residues. The germline V and J ends were trimmed by 6 bases and 6 bases, with 14 bases remaining between them. The CDR3 coding sequence is TGTGCCAGCAGGGCCAGGGTGGACGCTGAAGCTTTCTTT. It encodes CASRARVDAEAFF.

V usage is TRBV5-6 and J usage is TRBJ1-1; D gene ambiguous. Looked up from germline, CDR1 is SGHDT and CDR2 is YYEEEE. The V and J ends lost 1 base and 11 bases respectively, with 12 bases between them. The CDR3 length is 12 residues. This CDR3 is CASSLTKGWAFF. The CDR3 DNA sequence: TGTGCCAGCAGCTTGACGAAGGGTTGGGCTTTCTTT.